This record concerns one T cell receptor (beta chain) sequence. What it recognizes is unknown. Germline trimming cut 2 bases from V and 3 bases from J; bases unmatched to any gene: 7. The V gene's germline CDR1 is SGHVT and CDR2 SQSDAQ. The CDR3 covers 15 residues. The entry originates in a study of T cell repertoires in cytomegalovirus infection. Study information: Alongside well-studied HLA-B-restricted CMV epitopes, recently identified HLA-C-restricted CMV epitopes were also used. Based on public TCR beta signatures, there were indications of CMV infection and of a matching HLA type. The study's findings and limits: The cumulative frequency of public TCR beta families identified carriers of CMV plus the relevant HLA. In two of eight donors, the top clonotype was HLA-C-restricted CMV-specific.

TCRdb re-derived calls from the reads in MiXCR, one entry per CDR3 protein. The sample shows about 920,000 distinct CDR3 sequences, roughly 30% of them seen only once. This rearrangement joins TRBV7-4 to TRBJ2-7; 7 bases align to TRBD1. The receptor was derived from a human donor in good health (CMV status not recorded). Some clones in this sample may be carry-over from other donors' samples. Sequencing was performed on cultured CD8+ T cells from PBMCs, taken from culture after CMV antigen stimulation. This CDR3 reads CASSLWGQPLYEQYF. The DNA of the CDR3 is TGTGCCAGCAGCTTATGGGGACAGCCCCTCTACGAGCAGTACTTC.